This T cell receptor beta chain was observed in a study of CD8 T cells in Susac syndrome. As to this clonotype: Its antigen is still unknown.

When the RNA was reverse transcribed, random hexamers were used with an input of about 0.5 to 1 ug. With immunoSEQ multiplex PCR, TCR beta CDR3 was amplified across 54 Vbeta and 13 Jbeta. TCRdb reprocessed the immunoSEQ multiplex PCR reads with MiXCR, giving one entry per CDR3 protein. Of 250,000 to 350,000 distinct CDR3 sequences in the sample, 92% were seen once. The multiple sclerosis control group comprised treatment-naive patients with stable or active relapsing-remitting disease. The CD8+ and CD4+ T cells were negatively isolated, with the TEMRA cells enriched by FACS. General study findings and limits: An acknowledgment was made by the study that its TCR sequencing and HLA analysis involved relatively few individuals.

The CDR3 runs 14 residues. The germline V gene has CDR1 DFQATT and CDR2 SNEGSKA (reference sequence). Deletions cut 3 bases from V and 3 bases from J, with 15 bases between. Sequenced material: CD4+ T cells from PBMCs. The receptor comes from a human donor with multiple sclerosis. The chain combines TRBV20-1 with TRBJ2-7; weak D call: TRBD2 (7 bases). CDR3 bases: TGCAGTGCTAGTCGGGGGGCCGTTGGCTACGAGCAGTACTTC. Protein sequence: CSASRGAVGYEQYF.